This passage covers 8 T cell receptor beta chains from one sample sequenced in a study of graft-versus-host responses after intestinal transplantation. Antigen specificity for these receptors is unknown. TCRdb's copy holds only in-frame clones and misses some; the assay was immunoSEQ multiplex PCR. The data contain 90,000 to 95,000 clones, about nine tenths of them singletons. Here the sequenced sample was unstimulated CD8+ T cells sorted from spleen or lymph node cells, taken before intestinal transplant. The receptors come from a human donor who received an intestinal transplant.

As to this clone: Mismatch with germline at one junction end may stem from a read error. V gene TRBV6-5 combines with J gene TRBJ1-2; maybe TRBD1 (6 bases). The CDR3 has 12 amino acids. The germline gives CDR1 MNHEY, CDR2 SVGAGI. CDR3 sequence: CASKTGNFGYTF. The DNA of the CDR3 is TGTGCCAGCAAAACAGGGAACTTTGGCTACACCTTC.

The genes are TRBV5-1 and TRBJ1-2; 7 bases line up with TRBD1. Per germline, CDR1 SGHRS and CDR2 YFSETQ. The trim removed 4 bases at V and 8 bases at J, leaving 11 bases unmatched. This CDR3 is built from 14 residues. In DNA, the CDR3 is TGCGCCAGCAGCCAGGGGAGGGACAGTAAGGGCTACACCTTC. The encoded protein is CASSQGRDSKGYTF.

The gene calls are TRBV5-1 and TRBJ1-5, with D possibly matching TRBD1 (5 bases). The CDR3 extends over 16 amino acids. The germline CDR1 and CDR2 sequences are SGHRS and YFSETQ. Trimming stripped 4 bases from V and 4 bases from J, with 18 bases between. DNA of the CDR3: TGCGCCAGCAGCCCGTGGGGCCCGGAAGGGAATCAGCCCCAGCATTTT. This encodes CASSPWGPEGNQPQHF.

The chain is built from TRBV27 and TRBJ2-7; D may be TRBD1 or TRBD2 (5 bases each). V lost 6 bases, J lost 5 bases, and 11 bases lay in between. CDR1 is MNHEY, CDR2 SMNVEV, per germline (reference sequence). CDR3 size: 12 residues. The CDR3 sequence: CASRRDPHEQYF. CDR3 in DNA: TGTGCCAGCAGACGGGACCCCCACGAGCAGTACTTC.

V usage is TRBV30 and J usage is TRBJ2-7; possibly TRBD1 for D (5 bases). This CDR3 spans 15 amino acids. CDR1 GTSNPN and CDR2 SVGIG come from the germline V gene (reference sequence). V lost 0 bases and J lost 2, with 14 bases in between. CDR3 in amino acids: CAWSVRLDIPYEQYF. CDR3 coding DNA: TGTGCCTGGAGTGTACGGTTGGACATACCCTACGAGCAGTACTTC.

The V gene is TRBV7-9, the J gene TRBJ1-1; possible D gene TRBD1, 6 bases. V was cut by 5 bases and J by 4 bases, with 17 bases left in between. From germline, CDR1 is SEHNR and CDR2 FQNEAQ (reference sequence). This CDR3 has 15 amino acids. CDR3 DNA: TGTGCCAGCAGCACGTTCTGGGGGCGGGTCACTGAAGCTTTCTTT. This translates into CASSTFWGRVTEAFF.

The rearrangement links TRBV4-1 to TRBJ2-5, with 11 bases that match TRBD2. CDR3 length: 15 residues. Germline-derived CDR1 and CDR2 are MGHRA and YSYEKL. V was pared by 4 bases and J by 1 base, with 2 bases of the junction left unmatched. The CDR3 DNA reads as TGCGCCAGCAGCCGAACTAGCGGGGGCCAAGAGACCCAGTACTTC. Encoded protein: CASSRTSGGQETQYF.

The DNA for the CDR3 is TGTGCCAGCAGCCCCGCCTCGGCCCCCGATACGCAGTATTTT. The encoded protein is CASSPASAPDTQYF. The J gene is TRBJ2-3, the V gene TRBV7-3; D is ambiguous. CDR3 length: 14 amino acids. Germline lookup yields CDR1 SGHTA and CDR2 FQGTGA. The ends were cut back, 5 bases at V and 6 bases at J, with 15 bases in the middle.